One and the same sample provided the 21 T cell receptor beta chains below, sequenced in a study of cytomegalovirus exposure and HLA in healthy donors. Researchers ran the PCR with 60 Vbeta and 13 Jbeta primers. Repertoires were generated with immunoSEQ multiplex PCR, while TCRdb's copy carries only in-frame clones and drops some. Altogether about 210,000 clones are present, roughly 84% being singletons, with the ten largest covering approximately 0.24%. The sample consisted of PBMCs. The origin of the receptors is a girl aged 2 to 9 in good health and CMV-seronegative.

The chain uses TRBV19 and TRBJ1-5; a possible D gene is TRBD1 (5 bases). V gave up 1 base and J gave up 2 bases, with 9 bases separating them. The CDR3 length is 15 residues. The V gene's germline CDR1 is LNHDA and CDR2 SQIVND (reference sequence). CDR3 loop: CASSIAGGGNQPQHF. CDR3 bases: TGTGCCAGTAGTATAGCGGGGGGAGGCAATCAGCCCCAGCATTTT.

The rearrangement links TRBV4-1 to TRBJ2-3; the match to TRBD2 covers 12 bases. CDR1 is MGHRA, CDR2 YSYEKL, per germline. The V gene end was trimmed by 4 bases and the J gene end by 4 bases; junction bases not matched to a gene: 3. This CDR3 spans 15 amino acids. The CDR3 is CASSLSSGGADTQYF. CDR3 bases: TGCGCCAGCAGCCTCTCTAGCGGGGGGGCAGATACGCAGTATTTT.

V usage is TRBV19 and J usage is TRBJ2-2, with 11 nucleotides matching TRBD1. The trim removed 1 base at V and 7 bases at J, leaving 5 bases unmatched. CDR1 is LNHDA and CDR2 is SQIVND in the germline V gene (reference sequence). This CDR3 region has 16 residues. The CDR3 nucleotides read TGTGCCAGTAGTATAGGGACAGGGGGCCGTTTCGGGGAGCTGTTTTTT. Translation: CASSIGTGGRFGELFF.

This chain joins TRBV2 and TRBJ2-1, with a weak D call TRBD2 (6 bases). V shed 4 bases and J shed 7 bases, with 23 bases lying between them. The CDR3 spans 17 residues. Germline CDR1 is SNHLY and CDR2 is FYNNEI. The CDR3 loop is CASSGQLAVGLWNEQFF. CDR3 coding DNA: TGTGCCAGCAGTGGACAATTAGCGGTTGGGCTGTGGAATGAGCAGTTCTTC.

CDR3 nucleotide sequence: TGTGCCAGCAGTTTAGCCCCGTCTAGCGTTGCCTACGAGCAGTACTTC. Protein product: CASSLAPSSVAYEQYF. The chain is built from TRBV6-5 and TRBJ2-7, with D possibly TRBD2 on 6 matching bases. Germline CDR1 and CDR2: MNHEY and SVGAGI. V was shortened by 4 bases and J by 2 bases, with 18 bases between the two germline ends. This CDR3 has 16 amino acids.

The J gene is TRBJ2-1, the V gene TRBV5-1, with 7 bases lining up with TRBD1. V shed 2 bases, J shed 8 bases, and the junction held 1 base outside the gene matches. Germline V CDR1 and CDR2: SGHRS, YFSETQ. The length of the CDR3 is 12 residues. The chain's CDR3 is CASSLGGHEQFF. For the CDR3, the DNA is TGCGCCAGCAGCTTAGGGGGCCATGAGCAGTTCTTC.

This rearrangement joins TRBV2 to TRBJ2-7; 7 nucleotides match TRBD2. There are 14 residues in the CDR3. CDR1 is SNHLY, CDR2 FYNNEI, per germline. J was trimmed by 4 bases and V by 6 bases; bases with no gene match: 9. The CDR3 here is CASSPLARLYEQYF. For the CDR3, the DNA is TGTGCCAGCAGCCCACTAGCGAGGTTGTACGAGCAGTACTTC.

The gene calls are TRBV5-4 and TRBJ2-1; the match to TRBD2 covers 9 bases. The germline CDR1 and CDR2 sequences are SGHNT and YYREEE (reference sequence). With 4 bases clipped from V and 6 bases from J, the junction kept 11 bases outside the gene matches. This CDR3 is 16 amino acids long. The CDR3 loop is CASSPLPASGINEQFF. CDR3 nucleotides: TGTGCCAGCAGCCCTCTCCCGGCTAGCGGGATCAATGAGCAGTTCTTC.

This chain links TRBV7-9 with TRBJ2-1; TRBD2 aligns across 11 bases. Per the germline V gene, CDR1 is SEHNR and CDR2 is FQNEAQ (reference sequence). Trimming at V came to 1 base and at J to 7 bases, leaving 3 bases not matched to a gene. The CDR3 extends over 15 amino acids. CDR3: CASSLESSGRNEQFF. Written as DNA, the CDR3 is TGTGCCAGCAGCTTAGAGTCTAGCGGGAGGAATGAGCAGTTCTTC.

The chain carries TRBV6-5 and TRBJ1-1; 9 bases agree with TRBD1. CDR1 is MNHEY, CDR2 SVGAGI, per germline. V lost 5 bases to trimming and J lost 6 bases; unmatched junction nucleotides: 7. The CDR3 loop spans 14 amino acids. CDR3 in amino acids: CASSPDRGLPEAFF. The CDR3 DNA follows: TGTGCCAGCAGTCCGGACAGGGGACTTCCTGAAGCTTTCTTT.

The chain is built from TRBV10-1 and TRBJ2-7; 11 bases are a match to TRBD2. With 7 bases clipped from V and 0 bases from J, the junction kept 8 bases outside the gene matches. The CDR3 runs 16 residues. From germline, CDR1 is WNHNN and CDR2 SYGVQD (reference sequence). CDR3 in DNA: TGCGCCAGCAACCTAGCGGGGGGCAACTCCTCCTACGAGCAGTACTTC. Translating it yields CASNLAGGNSSYEQYF.

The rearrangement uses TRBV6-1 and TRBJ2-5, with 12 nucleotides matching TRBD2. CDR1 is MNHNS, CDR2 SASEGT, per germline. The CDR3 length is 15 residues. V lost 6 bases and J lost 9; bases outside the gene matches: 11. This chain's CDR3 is CASSSTSGGLLAQYF. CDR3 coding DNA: TGTGCCAGCAGCTCAACTAGCGGGGGGCTCTTGGCCCAGTACTTC.

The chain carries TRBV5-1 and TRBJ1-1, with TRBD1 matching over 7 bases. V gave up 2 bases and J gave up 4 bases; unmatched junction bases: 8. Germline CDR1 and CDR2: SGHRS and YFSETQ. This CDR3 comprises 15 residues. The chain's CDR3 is CASSLSTGAVTEAFF. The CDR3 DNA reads TGCGCCAGCAGCTTATCCACAGGGGCCGTCACTGAAGCTTTCTTT.

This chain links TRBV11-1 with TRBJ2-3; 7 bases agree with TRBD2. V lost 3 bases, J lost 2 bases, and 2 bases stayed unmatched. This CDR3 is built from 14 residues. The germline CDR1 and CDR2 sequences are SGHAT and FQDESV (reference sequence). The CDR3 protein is CASSFGLVTDTQYF. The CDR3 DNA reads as TGTGCCAGCAGCTTCGGACTAGTCACAGATACGCAGTATTTT.

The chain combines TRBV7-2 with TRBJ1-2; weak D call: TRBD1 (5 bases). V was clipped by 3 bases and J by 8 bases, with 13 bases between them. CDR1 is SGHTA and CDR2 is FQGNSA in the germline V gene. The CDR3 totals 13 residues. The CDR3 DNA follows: TGTGCCAGCAGCTTGGGGCGGGAAAGGGGCTACACCTTC. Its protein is CASSLGRERGYTF.

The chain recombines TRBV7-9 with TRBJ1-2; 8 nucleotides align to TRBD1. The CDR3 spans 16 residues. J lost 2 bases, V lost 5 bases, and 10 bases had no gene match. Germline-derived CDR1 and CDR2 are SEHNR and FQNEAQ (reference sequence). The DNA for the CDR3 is TGTGCCAGCAGCCTCAGGACAGGGTTCAAAAACTATGGCTACACCTTC. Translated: CASSLRTGFKNYGYTF. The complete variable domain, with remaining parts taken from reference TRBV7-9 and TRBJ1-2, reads DTGVSQNPRHKITKRGQNVTFRCDPISEHNRLYWYRQTLGQGPEFLTYFQNEAQLEKSRLLSDRFSAERPKGSFSTLEIQRTEQGDSAMYLCASSLRTGFKNYGYTFGSGTRLTVV.

DNA of the CDR3: TGCGCCAGCAGCTCACGGGACAGGGATGGCTACACCTTC. This translates into CASSSRDRDGYTF. The chain carries TRBV5-1 and TRBJ1-2; 9 nucleotides line up with TRBD1. Germline assignment: CDR1 SGHRS and CDR2 YFSETQ. V shed 3 bases and J 6 bases; nucleotides not matched to a gene: 3. This CDR3 is built from 13 residues.

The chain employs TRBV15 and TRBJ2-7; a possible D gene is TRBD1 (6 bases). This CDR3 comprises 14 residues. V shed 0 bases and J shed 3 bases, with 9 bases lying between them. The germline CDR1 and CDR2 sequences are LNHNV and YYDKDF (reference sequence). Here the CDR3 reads CATSREIQGYEQYF. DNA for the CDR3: TGTGCCACCAGCAGAGAGATACAGGGCTACGAGCAGTACTTC.

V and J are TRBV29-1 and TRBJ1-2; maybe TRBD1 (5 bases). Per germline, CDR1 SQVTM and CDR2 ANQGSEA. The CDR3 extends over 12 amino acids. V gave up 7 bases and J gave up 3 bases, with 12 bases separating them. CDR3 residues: CSGLTAYYGYTF. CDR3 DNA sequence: TGCAGCGGCCTGACAGCCTACTATGGCTACACCTTC.

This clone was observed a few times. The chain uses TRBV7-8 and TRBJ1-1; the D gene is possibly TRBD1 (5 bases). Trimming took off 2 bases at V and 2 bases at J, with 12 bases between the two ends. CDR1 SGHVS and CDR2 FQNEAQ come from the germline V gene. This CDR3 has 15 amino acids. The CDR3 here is CASSLSPGQNTEAFF. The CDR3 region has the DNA TGTGCCAGCAGCTTATCTCCAGGGCAAAACACTGAAGCTTTCTTT. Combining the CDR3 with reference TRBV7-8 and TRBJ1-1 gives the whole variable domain GAGVSQSPRYKVAKRGQDVALRCDPISGHVSLFWYQQALGQGPEFLTYFQNEAQLDKSGLPSDRFFAERPEGSVSTLKIQRTQQEDSAVYLCASSLSPGQNTEAFFGQGTRLTVV.

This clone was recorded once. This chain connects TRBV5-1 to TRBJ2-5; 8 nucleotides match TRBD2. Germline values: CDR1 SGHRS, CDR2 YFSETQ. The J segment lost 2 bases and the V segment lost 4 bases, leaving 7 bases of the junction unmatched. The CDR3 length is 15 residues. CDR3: CASSPGLDNQETQYF. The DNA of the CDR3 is TGCGCCAGCAGCCCGGGACTAGATAATCAAGAGACCCAGTACTTC.